The present entry profiles one T cell receptor beta chain with its context. Its target is unknown. CDR1 MNHNS and CDR2 SASEGT come from the germline V gene. The CDR3 sequence is 13 residues long. Trimming took 8 bases from V and 0 from J, leaving 11 bases between them. These data come from a study of cytomegalovirus exposure and HLA in healthy donors. Primers for the PCR totalled 60 Vbeta and 13 Jbeta. The repertoire was sequenced with immunoSEQ multiplex PCR; TCRdb's copy has only in-frame clones and lacks some. Of approximately 120,000 clones in the sample, just under 75% were seen once. General study results and limits: An assumption of roughly uniform sequencing depth across donors underlay the presence/absence analyses. Later work associated 17,000 or so TCR beta sequences with HLA alleles at 0.05 false discovery rate. In a later analysis, a genetic analysis reported fewer productive-TCR N-insertions in an Asian-associated ancestry cluster than the cohort average. Most subjects' HLA-A and HLA-B alleles were reportedly predicted from TCR beta sequences.

The chain carries TRBV6-1 and TRBJ2-7; a weak D match, TRBD2 (5 bases). The TCR comes from a man in his fifties or sixties in good health and CMV-seropositive. Sequencing was performed on PBMCs. In nucleotides, the CDR3 is TGTGCCAGCGAGGGCACCGACTCCTACGAGCAGTACTTC. This translates into CASEGTDSYEQYF.